Presented here are 22 T cell receptor beta chains from one specimen sequenced in a study of identical twins listed by TCRdb under 2016. The library was produced with 5' RACE. TCRdb names Illumina HiSeq 2000 as the instrument used. TCRdb's own reprocessing of the public reads used fastp at Q25 and MiXCR and kept productive beta chains. Entries are consolidated by CDR3 protein sequence, retaining the most common genes and DNA. In all, the sample holds about 700,000 distinct CDR3 sequences, and about 9.4% of those were seen once. Approximately 0.96% of the sample is held by the ten biggest clonotypes. These data are also associated with another study on yellow fever vaccine responses in identical twins.

The specimen was PBMCs. The receptors stem from a woman between 18 and 29 years old in good health.

At least ten counts were recorded for this clonotype. This rearrangement joins TRBV12-3 or TRBV12-4 to TRBJ2-7; TRBD2 matches 8 bases. CDR3 length: 14 residues. After removal of 7 bases from V and 3 bases from J, the junction contained 8 bases not matched to a gene. Here the CDR3 reads CASTPRGGNYEQYF. CDR3 DNA: TGTGCCAGCACCCCCCGGGGGGGAAACTACGAGCAGTACTTC.

This clonotype was observed a handful of times. The rearrangement joins TRBV18 to TRBJ2-3; 7 bases are a match to TRBD2. Germline values: CDR1 KGHSH, CDR2 LQKENI. This CDR3 is 17 amino acids long. V was clipped by 1 base and J by 5 bases; unmatched bases: 12. CDR3 residues: CASSPLGGASGGDTQYF. The DNA of the CDR3 is TGTGCCAGCTCACCACTGGGTGGGGCTAGCGGAGGAGATACGCAGTATTTT.

The rearrangement joins TRBV12-3 or TRBV12-4 to TRBJ2-2; D might be TRBD1 (5 bases). V was cut by 1 base and J by 3 bases, with 9 bases left in between. The CDR3 runs 15 residues. The CDR3 nucleotides read TGTGCCAGCAGTTTAGGCAGGGTGGACACCGGGGAGCTGTTTTTT. Translating gives CASSLGRVDTGELFF.

The chain recombines TRBV6-2 or TRBV6-3 with TRBJ1-1; tentatively, D is TRBD1 (5 bases). V was cut by 0 bases and J by 0 bases, with 11 bases left in between. From germline, CDR1 is MNHEY and CDR2 SVGEGT. CDR3 size: 16 residues. Here the CDR3 DNA reads TGTGCCAGCAGTTACTCGTCAGGGAAGATGAACACTGAAGCTTTCTTT. This encodes CASSYSSGKMNTEAFF.

This clonotype was seen at least ten times. This chain joins TRBV20-1 and TRBJ1-1, with 7 positions matching TRBD1. Germline V gene data show CDR1 as DFQATT and CDR2 as SNEGSKA (reference sequence). This CDR3 region has 12 residues. The ends lost 2 bases at V and 7 bases at J; junction bases unmatched: 4. The CDR3 here is CSARRQGNEAFF. The CDR3 DNA follows: TGCAGTGCTAGAAGACAGGGCAATGAAGCTTTCTTT.

This clonotype was observed a handful of times. V and J are TRBV18 and TRBJ2-3, with TRBD2 matching 7 bases. The CDR3 loop spans 16 amino acids. The V gene's germline CDR1 is KGHSH and CDR2 LQKENI. Trimming at V came to 5 bases and at J to 3 bases, leaving 11 bases not matched to a gene. CDR3 residues: CASSSGRTRSTDTQYF. The CDR3 DNA follows: TGTGCCAGCTCATCTGGACGGACTAGATCGACAGATACGCAGTATTTT.

This clonotype was recorded many times. The chain uses TRBV11-2 and TRBJ2-4; no clear D gene. This CDR3 has 13 amino acids. V was pared by 2 bases and J by 0 bases, with 2 bases between. Germline V gene sequence: CDR1 SGHAT, CDR2 FQNNGV. In DNA form, the CDR3 reads TGTGCCAGCAGCTTACTAGCCAAAAACATTCAGTACTTC. Amino acid sequence: CASSLLAKNIQYF.

This clonotype came up many times. The chain couples TRBV4-3 to TRBJ2-1; TRBD2 matches 11 bases. This CDR3 contains 17 residues. V trimming: 1 base; J trimming: 0 bases; junction bases outside the gene matches: 2. Germline assignment: CDR1 LGHNA and CDR2 YSLEER. CDR3 loop: CASSQATSGSSYNEQFF. As DNA, the CDR3 is TGCGCCAGCAGCCAAGCTACTAGCGGGAGCTCCTACAATGAGCAGTTCTTC.

The chain combines TRBV14 with TRBJ2-3, with TRBD1 matching 10 bases. Germline V gene sequence: CDR1 SGHDN, CDR2 FVKESK. This CDR3 has 18 residues. V trimming: 3 bases; J trimming: 5 bases; junction bases outside the gene matches: 14. The CDR3: CASSHPIPPGQGKDTQYF. Written as DNA, the CDR3 is TGTGCCAGCAGCCACCCAATCCCGCCGGGACAGGGGAAAGATACGCAGTATTTT.

The table lists this clonotype with a few counts. J is TRBJ1-2 and V is TRBV12-3 or TRBV12-4, with D possibly being TRBD1 (5 bases). CDR3 length: 14 amino acids. V was trimmed by 3 bases and J by 4 bases, leaving 12 bases between them. The CDR3 DNA follows: TGTGCCAGCAGTTTCCAGGGAATCCCCTATGGCTACACCTTC. Translation gives CASSFQGIPYGYTF.

The J gene is TRBJ2-3, the V gene TRBV5-4, with no clear D. Germline V CDR1 and CDR2: SGHNT, YYREEE (reference sequence). The CDR3 totals 16 residues. V lost 2 bases, J lost 5 bases, and 18 bases lay in between. As DNA, the CDR3 is TGTGCCAGCAGCTTTTCGCCCGGGTCTCTACGAGATACGCAGTATTTT. Its protein is CASSFSPGSLRDTQYF.

In its sample, this clonotype was seen a few times. The chain has TRBV6-1 and TRBJ1-1, with D unresolved. From germline, CDR1 is MNHNS and CDR2 SASEGT. The V end lost 8 bases, the J end lost 4 bases, and 14 bases lay between the germline ends. The CDR3 length is 13 residues. This chain's CDR3 is CASHQAGGTEAFF. The CDR3, as DNA: TGTGCCAGCCATCAGGCAGGTGGCACTGAAGCTTTCTTT.

CDR3 bases: TGTGCCAGCAGGATCCTAGGACTAGCGGGGGAGCAAGAGACCCAGTACTTC. Its translation: CASRILGLAGEQETQYF. The chain has TRBV27 and TRBJ2-5, with 13 bases that match TRBD2. Germline V gene sequence: CDR1 MNHEY, CDR2 SMNVEV (reference sequence). This CDR3 contains 17 residues. Unmatched junction bases numbered 9, after V lost 6 bases and J lost 2 bases.

There are a few counts of this clonotype. The chain carries TRBV12-3 or TRBV12-4 and TRBJ2-1; 9 bases map to TRBD2. V lost 5 bases, J lost 6 bases, and 14 bases stayed unmatched. The CDR3 is 17 residues long. The CDR3 nucleotides are TGTGCCAGCAGTCCCCGGATAGCGGGGGCCGCTGGCAATGAGCAGTTCTTC. Its protein is CASSPRIAGAAGNEQFF.

V gene TRBV29-1 combines with J gene TRBJ2-3; 9 positions match TRBD1. Germline CDR1 and CDR2: SQVTM and ANQGSEA. CDR3 length: 12 amino acids. With 7 bases clipped from V and 5 bases from J, the junction kept 4 bases outside the gene matches. The CDR3 DNA follows: TGCAGCGGGGACAGGGATGGAGATACGCAGTATTTT. It is translated as CSGDRDGDTQYF.

This clonotype showed up just a few times. The gene calls are TRBV15 and TRBJ2-4; D remains ambiguous. CDR1 and CDR2 from the germline V gene are LNHNV and YYDKDF (reference sequence). The CDR3 loop spans 14 amino acids. Trimming stripped 0 bases from V and 6 bases from J, with 9 bases between. This chain's CDR3 is CATSRDRVPNIQYF. CDR3 nucleotides: TGTGCCACCAGCAGAGATCGGGTGCCAAACATTCAGTACTTC.

This clonotype was counted only a few times. This sequence joins TRBV2 and TRBJ1-5; D gene unclear. From germline, CDR1 is SNHLY and CDR2 FYNNEI. V was shortened by 3 bases and J by 7 bases, with 16 bases between the two germline ends. The length of the CDR3 is 15 residues. The CDR3 region has the DNA TGTGCCAGCAGTGAGACTGGAGGGAATGAACAGCCCCAGCATTTT. Its protein product is CASSETGGNEQPQHF.

This clonotype was seen a few times. V and J are TRBV5-1 and TRBJ2-5; 15 nucleotides agree with TRBD2. This CDR3 has 17 residues. Looked up from germline, CDR1 is SGHRS and CDR2 is YFSETQ. With V trimmed by 3 bases and J by 4 bases, 7 bases remained unmatched. CDR3: CASSSGLAGGRVETQYF. In DNA form, the CDR3 reads TGCGCCAGCAGCTCGGGACTAGCGGGAGGAAGGGTAGAGACCCAGTACTTC.

This clonotype was seen a few times. This chain uses TRBV6-5 with TRBJ2-3; D is perhaps TRBD2 (6 bases). Trimming stripped 2 bases from V and 4 bases from J, with 13 bases between. The V gene's germline CDR1 is MNHEY and CDR2 SVGAGI. This CDR3 comprises 15 residues. The CDR3 DNA is TGTGCCAGCAGTTACGGGGCGGGACTTGCAGATACGCAGTATTTT. Translation: CASSYGAGLADTQYF.

This clonotype was found a few times. V and J are TRBV6-5 and TRBJ2-7; unclear D gene. Germline CDR1 reads MNHEY; CDR2 reads SVGAGI. V dropped 0 bases and J dropped 0 bases, with 9 bases sitting between them. The CDR3 is 15 amino acids. This CDR3 reads CASSYSVFDSYEQYF. CDR3 DNA sequence: TGTGCCAGCAGTTACTCGGTCTTCGACTCCTACGAGCAGTACTTC.

This chain connects TRBV5-1 to TRBJ2-7; TRBD1 matches at 10 bases. Losses at the gene ends were 4 bases for V and 3 bases for J; bases not matched to a gene: 10. CDR3 length: 16 residues. Germline CDR1 and CDR2: SGHRS and YFSETQ. The chain's CDR3 is CASSPTPGQGNYEQYF. CDR3 DNA sequence: TGCGCCAGCAGCCCGACACCGGGACAGGGGAACTACGAGCAGTACTTC.

The genes are TRBV6-5 and TRBJ1-5, with a weak D call TRBD1 (6 bases). This CDR3 is 14 amino acids long. V lost 0 bases and J 7 bases, leaving 10 bases between the germline ends. Germline V CDR1 and CDR2: MNHEY, SVGAGI. The CDR3 nucleotides read TGTGCCAGCAGTTACTCGACAGGAGGCCAGCCCCAGCATTTT. Residues: CASSYSTGGQPQHF.